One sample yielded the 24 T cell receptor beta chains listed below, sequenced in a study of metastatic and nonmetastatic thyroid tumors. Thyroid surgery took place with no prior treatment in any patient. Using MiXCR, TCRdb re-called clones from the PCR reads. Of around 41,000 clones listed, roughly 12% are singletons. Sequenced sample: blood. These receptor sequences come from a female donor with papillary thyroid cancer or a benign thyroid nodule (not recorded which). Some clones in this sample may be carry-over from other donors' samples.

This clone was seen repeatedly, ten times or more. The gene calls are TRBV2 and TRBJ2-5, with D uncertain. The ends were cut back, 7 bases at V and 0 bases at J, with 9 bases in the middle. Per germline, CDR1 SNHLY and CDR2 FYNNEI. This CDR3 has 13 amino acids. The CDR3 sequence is CASMDPYQETQYF. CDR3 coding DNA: TGTGCCAGCATGGACCCCTACCAAGAGACCCAGTACTTC.

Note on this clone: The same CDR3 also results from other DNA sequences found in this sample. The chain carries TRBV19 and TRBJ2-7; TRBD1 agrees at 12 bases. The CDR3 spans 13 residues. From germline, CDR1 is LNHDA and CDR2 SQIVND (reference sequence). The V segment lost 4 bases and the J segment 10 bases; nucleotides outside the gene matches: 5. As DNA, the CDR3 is TGTGCCAGTAGTACCTCCGGGACAGGGGGCCAGTACTTC. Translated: CASSTSGTGGQYF.

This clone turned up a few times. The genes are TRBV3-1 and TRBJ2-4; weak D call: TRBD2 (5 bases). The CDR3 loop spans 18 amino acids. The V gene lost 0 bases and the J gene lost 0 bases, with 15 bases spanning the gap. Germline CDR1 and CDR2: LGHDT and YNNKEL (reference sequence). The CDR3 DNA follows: TGTGCCAGCAGCCAAGATCATCGGGGAAGCCTAGCCAAAAACATTCAGTACTTC. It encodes CASSQDHRGSLAKNIQYF. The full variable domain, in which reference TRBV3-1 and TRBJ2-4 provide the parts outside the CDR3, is DTAVSQTPKYLVTQMGNDKSIKCEQNLGHDTMYWYKQDSKKFLKIMFSYNNKELIINETVPNRFSPKSPDKAHLNLHINSLELGDSAVYFCASSQDHRGSLAKNIQYFGAGTRLSVL.

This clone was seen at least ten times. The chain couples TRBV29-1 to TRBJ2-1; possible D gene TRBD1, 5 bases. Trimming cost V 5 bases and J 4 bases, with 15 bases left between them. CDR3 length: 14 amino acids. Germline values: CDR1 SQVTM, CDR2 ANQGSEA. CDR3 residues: CSVPHRTAYNEQFF. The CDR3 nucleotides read TGCAGCGTTCCCCACAGGACCGCTTACAATGAGCAGTTCTTC.

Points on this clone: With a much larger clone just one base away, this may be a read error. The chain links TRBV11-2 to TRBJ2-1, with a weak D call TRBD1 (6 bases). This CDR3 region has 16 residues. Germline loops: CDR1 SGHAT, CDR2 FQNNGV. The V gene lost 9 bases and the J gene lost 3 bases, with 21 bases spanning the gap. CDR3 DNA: TGTGCCAGTAGCCTCCGAAACAGGGAGTACTACAATGAGCAGTTCTTC. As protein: CASSLRNREYYNEQFF.

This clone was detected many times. In DNA, the CDR3 is TGTGCCAGCAGCCTTTTACCCTCCGGGACAGCTTCTGGAAACACCATATATTTT. Translated, it gives CASSLLPSGTASGNTIYF. The V gene is TRBV3-1, the J gene TRBJ1-3, with 7 bases matching TRBD1. Per the germline V gene, CDR1 is LGHDT and CDR2 is YNNKEL (reference sequence). The CDR3 totals 18 residues. V shed 4 bases and J 1 base; nucleotides not matched to a gene: 13.

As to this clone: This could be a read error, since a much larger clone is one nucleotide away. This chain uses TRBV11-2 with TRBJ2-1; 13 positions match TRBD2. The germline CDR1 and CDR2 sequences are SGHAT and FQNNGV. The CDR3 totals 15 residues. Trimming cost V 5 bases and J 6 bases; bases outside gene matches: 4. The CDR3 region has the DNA TGTGCCAGCAGCCGGACTAGCGGGAGAACCAATGAGCAGTTCTTC. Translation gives CASSRTSGRTNEQFF.

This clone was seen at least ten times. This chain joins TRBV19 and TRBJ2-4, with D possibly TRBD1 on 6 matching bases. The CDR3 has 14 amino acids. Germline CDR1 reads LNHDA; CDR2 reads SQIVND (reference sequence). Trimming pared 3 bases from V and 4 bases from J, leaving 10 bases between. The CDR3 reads CASSIWDTKNIQYF. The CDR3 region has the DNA TGTGCCAGTAGTATCTGGGACACGAAAAACATTCAGTACTTC. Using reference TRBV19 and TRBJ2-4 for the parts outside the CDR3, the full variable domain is DGGITQSPKYLFRKEGQNVTLSCEQNLNHDAMYWYRQDPGQGLRLIYYSQIVNDFQKGDIAEGYSVSREKKESFPLTVTSAQKNPTAFYLCASSIWDTKNIQYFGAGTRLSVL.

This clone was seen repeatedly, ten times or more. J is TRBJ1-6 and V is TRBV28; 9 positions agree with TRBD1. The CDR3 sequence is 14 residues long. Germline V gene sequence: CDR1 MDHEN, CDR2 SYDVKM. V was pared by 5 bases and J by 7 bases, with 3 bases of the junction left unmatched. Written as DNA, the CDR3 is TGTGCCAGCAGTCTCGACAGGGGGAATTCACCCCTCCACTTT. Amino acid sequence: CASSLDRGNSPLHF.

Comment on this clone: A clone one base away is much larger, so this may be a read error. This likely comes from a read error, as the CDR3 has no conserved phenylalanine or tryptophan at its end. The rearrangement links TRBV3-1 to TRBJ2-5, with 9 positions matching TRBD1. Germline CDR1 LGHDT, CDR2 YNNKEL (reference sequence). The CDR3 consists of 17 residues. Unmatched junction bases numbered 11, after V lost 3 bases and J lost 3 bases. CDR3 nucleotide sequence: TGTGCCAGCAGCCAGGGACAGGGCCATACGAAGAAAGAGACCCAGTACTGC. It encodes CASSQGQGHTKKETQYC.

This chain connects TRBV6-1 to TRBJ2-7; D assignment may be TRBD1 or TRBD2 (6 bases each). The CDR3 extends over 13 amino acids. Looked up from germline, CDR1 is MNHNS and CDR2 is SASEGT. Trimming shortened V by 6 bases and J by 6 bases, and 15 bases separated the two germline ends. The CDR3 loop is CASSPPGASEQYF. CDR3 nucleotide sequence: TGTGCCAGCAGCCCCCCGGGGGCCTCCGAGCAGTACTTC.

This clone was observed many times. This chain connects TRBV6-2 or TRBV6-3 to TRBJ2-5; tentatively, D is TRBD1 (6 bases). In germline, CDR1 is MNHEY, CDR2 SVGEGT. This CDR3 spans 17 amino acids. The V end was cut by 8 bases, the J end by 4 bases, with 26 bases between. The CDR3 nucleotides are TGTGCCAGCGGGGGAAGAGGCAGGGGCTATATTGGAGAGACCCAGTACTTC. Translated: CASGGRGRGYIGETQYF.

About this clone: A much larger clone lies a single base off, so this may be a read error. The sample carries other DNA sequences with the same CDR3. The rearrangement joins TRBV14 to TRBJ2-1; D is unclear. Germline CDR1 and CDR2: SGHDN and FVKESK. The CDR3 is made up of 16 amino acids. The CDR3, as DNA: TGTGCCAGCAGCCAAGGTCAGCGTGTGACCTACGATGAGCAGTTCTTC. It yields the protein CASSQGQRVTYDEQFF.

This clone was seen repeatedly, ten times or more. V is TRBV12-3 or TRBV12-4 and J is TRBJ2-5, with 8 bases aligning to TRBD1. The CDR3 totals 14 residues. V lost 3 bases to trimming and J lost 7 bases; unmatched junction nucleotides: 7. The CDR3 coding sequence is TGTGCCAGCAGTTTTATCCAGGGGGCGCCGACCCAGTACTTC. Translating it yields CASSFIQGAPTQYF.

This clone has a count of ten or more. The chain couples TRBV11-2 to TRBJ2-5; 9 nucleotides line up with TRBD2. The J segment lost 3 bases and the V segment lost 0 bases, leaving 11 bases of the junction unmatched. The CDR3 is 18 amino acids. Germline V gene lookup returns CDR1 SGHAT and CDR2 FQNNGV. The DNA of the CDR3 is TGTGCCAGCAGCTTAGATGAGGTGCTAGCGGGACCGGAAGAGACCCAGTACTTC. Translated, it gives CASSLDEVLAGPEETQYF.

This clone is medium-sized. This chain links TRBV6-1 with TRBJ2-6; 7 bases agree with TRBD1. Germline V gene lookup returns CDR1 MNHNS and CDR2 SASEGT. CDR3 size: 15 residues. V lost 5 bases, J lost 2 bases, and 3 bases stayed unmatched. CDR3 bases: TGTGCCAGCAGTCTAGGACAGGCTGGGGCCAACGTCCTGACTTTC. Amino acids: CASSLGQAGANVLTF.

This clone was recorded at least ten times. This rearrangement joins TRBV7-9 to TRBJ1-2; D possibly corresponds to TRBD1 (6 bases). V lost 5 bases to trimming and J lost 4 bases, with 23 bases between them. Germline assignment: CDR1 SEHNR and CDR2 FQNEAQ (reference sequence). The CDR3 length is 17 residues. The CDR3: CASSLGTNTDRSYGYTF. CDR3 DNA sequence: TGTGCCAGCAGCCTCGGGACAAATACCGATCGTAGCTATGGCTACACCTTC.

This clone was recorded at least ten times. DNA for the CDR3: TGTGCCAGCAGCCAAATGTATGAGCAGTTCTTC. Translated: CASSQMYEQFF. V usage is TRBV3-1 and J usage is TRBJ2-1; D is unclear. V was clipped by 2 bases and J by 8 bases, with 4 bases between them. Germline V gives CDR1 LGHDT, CDR2 YNNKEL (reference sequence). The CDR3 length is 11 residues.

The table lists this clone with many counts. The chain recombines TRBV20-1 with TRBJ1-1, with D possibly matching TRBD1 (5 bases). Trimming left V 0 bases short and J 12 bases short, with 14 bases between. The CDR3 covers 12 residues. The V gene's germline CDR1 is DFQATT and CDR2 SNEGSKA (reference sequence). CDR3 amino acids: CSARESGQGTFF. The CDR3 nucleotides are TGCAGTGCTAGAGAGTCCGGGCAGGGAACTTTCTTT.

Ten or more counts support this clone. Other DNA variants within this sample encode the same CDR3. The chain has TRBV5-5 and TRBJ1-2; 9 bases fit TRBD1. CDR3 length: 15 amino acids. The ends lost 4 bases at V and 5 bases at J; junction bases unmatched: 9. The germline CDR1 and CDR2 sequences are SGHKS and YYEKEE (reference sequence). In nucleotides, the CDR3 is TGTGCCAGCAGCCGTTCGGGACAGGGAAATTATGGCTACACCTTC. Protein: CASSRSGQGNYGYTF.

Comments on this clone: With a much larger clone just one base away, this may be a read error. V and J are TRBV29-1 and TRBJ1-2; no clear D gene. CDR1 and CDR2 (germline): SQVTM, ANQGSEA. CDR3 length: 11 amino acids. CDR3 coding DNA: TGCAGCGTTGCACCCAACTGTGGCTACACCTTC. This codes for CSVAPNCGYTF.

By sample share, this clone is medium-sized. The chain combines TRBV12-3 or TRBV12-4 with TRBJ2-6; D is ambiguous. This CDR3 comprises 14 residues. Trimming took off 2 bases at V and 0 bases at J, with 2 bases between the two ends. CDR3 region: CASSLRSGANVLTF. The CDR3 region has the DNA TGTGCCAGCAGTTTACGCTCTGGGGCCAACGTCCTGACTTTC.

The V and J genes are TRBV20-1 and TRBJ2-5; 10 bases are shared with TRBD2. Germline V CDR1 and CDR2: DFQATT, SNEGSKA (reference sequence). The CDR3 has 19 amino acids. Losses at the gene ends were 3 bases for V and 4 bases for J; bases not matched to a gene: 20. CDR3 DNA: TGCAGTGCTAGCCCCCCGGGACTAGCGAGCTCAGTCCTTGCAGAGACCCAGTACTTC. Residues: CSASPPGLASSVLAETQYF.

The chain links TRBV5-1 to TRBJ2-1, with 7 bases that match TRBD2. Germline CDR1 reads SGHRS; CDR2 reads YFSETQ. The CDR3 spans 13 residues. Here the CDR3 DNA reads TGCCCTAGCAGCTTACCTCCGGGGGGTGAGCAGTTCTTC. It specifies CPSSLPPGGEQFF. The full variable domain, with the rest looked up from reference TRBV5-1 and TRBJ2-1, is KAGVTQTPRYLIKTRGQQVTLSCSPISGHRSVSWYQQTPGQGLQFLFEYFSETQRNKGNFPGRFSGRQFSNSRSEMNVSTLELGDSALYLCPSSLPPGGEQFFGPGTRLTVL.